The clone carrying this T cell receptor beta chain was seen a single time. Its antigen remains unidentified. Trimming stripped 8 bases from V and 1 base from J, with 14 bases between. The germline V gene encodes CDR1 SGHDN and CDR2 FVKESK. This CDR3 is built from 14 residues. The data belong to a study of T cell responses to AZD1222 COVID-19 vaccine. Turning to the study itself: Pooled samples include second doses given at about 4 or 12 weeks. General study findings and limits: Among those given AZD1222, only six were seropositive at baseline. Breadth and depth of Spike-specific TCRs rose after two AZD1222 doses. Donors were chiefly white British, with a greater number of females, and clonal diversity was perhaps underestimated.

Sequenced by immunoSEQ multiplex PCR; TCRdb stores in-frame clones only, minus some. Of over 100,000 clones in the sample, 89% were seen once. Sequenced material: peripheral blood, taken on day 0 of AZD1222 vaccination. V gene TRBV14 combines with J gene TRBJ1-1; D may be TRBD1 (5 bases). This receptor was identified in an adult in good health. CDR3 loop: CASSRRGQNTEAFF. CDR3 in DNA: TGTGCCAGCTCCAGGAGGGGCCAGAACACTGAAGCTTTCTTT. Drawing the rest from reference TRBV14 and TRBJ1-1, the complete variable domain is EAGVTQFPSHSVIEKGQTVTLRCDPISGHDNLYWYRRVMGKEIKFLLHFVKESKQDESGMPNNRFLAERTGGTYSTLKVQPAELEDSGVYFCASSRRGQNTEAFFGQGTRLTVV.